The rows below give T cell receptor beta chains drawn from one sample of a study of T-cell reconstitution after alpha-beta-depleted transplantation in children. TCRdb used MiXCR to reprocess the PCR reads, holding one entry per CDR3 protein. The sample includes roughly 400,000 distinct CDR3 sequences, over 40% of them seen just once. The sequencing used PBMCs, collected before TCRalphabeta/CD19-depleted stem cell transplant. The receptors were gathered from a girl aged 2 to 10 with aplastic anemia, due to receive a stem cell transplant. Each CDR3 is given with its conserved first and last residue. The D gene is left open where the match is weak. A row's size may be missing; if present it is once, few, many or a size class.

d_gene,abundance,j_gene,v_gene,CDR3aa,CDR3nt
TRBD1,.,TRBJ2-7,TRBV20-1,CSARAGQGAKNEQYF,TGCAGTGCTAGGGCGGGACAGGGGGCGAAGAACGAGCAGTACTTC
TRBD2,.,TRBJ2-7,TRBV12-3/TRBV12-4,CASSSARYRLAGSEQYF,TGTGCCAGCAGTTCCGCCAGGTACAGACTAGCGGGGTCCGAGCAGTACTTC
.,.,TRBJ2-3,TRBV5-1,CASSSESGADTQYF,TGCGCCAGCAGCTCGGAGTCCGGGGCAGATACGCAGTATTTT
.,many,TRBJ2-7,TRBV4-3,CASSQTNGPYEQYF,TGCGCCAGCAGCCAAACGAATGGGCCCTACGAGCAGTACTTC
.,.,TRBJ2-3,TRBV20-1,CSASTGLRGDTQYF,TGCAGTGCTAGCACGGGACTGCGGGGAGATACGCAGTATTTT
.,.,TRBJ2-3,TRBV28,CASNLPPDTQYF,TGTGCCAGCAATCTCCCGCCGGATACGCAGTATTTT
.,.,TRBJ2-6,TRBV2,CATSSAGANVLTF,TGTGCCACTTCTAGCGCTGGGGCCAACGTCCTGACTTTC
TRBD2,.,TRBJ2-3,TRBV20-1,CSARIGLAGAGGTDTQYF,TGCAGTGCTAGAATAGGACTAGCGGGAGCGGGTGGCACAGATACGCAGTATTTT
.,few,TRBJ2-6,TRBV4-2,CASSQDTGANVLTF,TGTGCCAGCAGCCAAGATACTGGGGCCAACGTCCTGACTTTC
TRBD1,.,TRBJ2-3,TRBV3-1,CASRRQGGADTQYF,TGTGCCAGCAGGAGACAGGGGGGCGCAGATACGCAGTATTTT
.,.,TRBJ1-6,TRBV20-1,CSARFPGNSPLHF,TGCAGTGCTAGATTTCCAGGCAATTCACCCCTCCACTTT
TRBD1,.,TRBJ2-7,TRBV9,CASSAGTALKEQYF,TGTGCCAGCAGCGCTGGGACAGCCCTTAAGGAGCAGTACTTC
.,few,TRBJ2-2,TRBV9,CASSVGRTSGGELFF,TGTGCCAGCAGCGTAGGCAGGACTTCGGGGGGGGAGCTGTTTTTT
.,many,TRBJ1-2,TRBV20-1,CSVLAHDGNYGYTF,TGCAGTGTCCTCGCCCACGACGGCAACTATGGCTACACCTTC
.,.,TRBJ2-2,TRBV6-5,CASSSPSGTGELFF,TGTGCCAGCAGTTCCCCGAGTGGGACCGGGGAGCTGTTTTTT
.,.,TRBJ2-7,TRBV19,CASRSGRGHEQYF,TGTGCCAGTAGATCAGGGAGAGGTCACGAGCAGTACTTC
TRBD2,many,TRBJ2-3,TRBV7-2,CASSLRVGRDTQYF,TGTGCCAGCAGCTTACGTGTCGGGAGGGATACGCAGTATTTT
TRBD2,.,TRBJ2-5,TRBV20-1,CSAPIRGLAGQTQYF,TGCAGTGCTCCCATTAGAGGACTAGCCGGACAGACCCAGTACTTC
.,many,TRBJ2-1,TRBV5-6,CASSRTLGAGGYNEQFF,TGTGCCAGCAGCCGAACCTTAGGAGCGGGCGGTTACAATGAGCAGTTCTTC
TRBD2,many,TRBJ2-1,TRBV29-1,CSVEGLAGATPYNEQFF,TGCAGCGTTGAGGGTCTAGCGGGAGCCACGCCCTACAATGAGCAGTTCTTC
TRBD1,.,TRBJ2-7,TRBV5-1,CASSHGTGAYEQYF,TGCGCCAGCAGCCACGGGACAGGGGCCTACGAGCAGTACTTC
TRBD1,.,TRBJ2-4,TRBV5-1,CASSLEQGPNIQYF,TGCGCCAGCAGCTTGGAACAGGGGCCAAACATTCAGTACTTC
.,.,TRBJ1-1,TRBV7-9,CASSNKVGLLNTEAFF,TGTGCCAGCAGTAATAAGGTGGGGCTCCTGAACACTGAAGCTTTCTTT
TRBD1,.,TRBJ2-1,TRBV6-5,CASSYLLGQRTYNEQFF,TGTGCCAGCAGTTACCTACTGGGACAGAGAACCTACAATGAGCAGTTCTTC
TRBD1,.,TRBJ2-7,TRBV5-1,CASSLIQGAYEQYF,TGCGCCAGCAGCTTGATTCAGGGGGCATACGAGCAGTACTTC
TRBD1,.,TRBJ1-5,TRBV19,CASSRQGFGQPQHF,TGTGCCAGTAGTCGACAGGGGTTCGGTCAGCCCCAGCATTTT
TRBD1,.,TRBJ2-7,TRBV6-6,CATRTGSSYEQYF,TGTGCCACCCGGACAGGGAGCTCCTACGAGCAGTACTTC
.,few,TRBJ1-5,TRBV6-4,CASSRLGSLHRNQPQHF,TGTGCCAGCAGTCGACTCGGGTCCCTTCATCGGAATCAGCCCCAGCATTTT